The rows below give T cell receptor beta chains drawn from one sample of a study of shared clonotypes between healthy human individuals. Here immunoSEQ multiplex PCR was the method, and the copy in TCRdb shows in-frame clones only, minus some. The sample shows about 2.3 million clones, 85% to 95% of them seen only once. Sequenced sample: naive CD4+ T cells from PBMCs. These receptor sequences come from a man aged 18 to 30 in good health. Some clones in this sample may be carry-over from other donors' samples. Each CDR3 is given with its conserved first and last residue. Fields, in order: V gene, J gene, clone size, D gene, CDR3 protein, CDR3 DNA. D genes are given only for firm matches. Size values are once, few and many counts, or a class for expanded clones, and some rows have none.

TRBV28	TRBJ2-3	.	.	CASSLGREYYTQYF	TGTGCCAGCAGTTTAGGACGGGAGTACTATACGCAGTATTTT
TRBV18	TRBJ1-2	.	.	CASSPTDGKEGYTF	TGTGCCAGCTCACCAACGGACGGAAAGGAAGGCTACACCTTC
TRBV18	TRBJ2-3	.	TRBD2	CASSPRGGTSEHPDTQYF	TGTGCCAGCTCGCCTCGGGGGGGGACTAGCGAACATCCGGATACGCAGTATTTT
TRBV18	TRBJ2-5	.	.	CASSPTSGETQYF	TGTGCCAGCTCACCGACCTCGGGGGAGACCCAGTACTTC
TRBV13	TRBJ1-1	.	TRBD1	CASSLGPDRGNTEAFF	TGTGCCAGCAGCCTCGGACCGGACAGGGGGAACACTGAAGCTTTCTTT
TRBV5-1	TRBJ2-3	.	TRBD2	CASSLPGLAGLTDTQYF	TGCGCCAGCAGCTTACCGGGACTAGCGGGATTGACAGATACGCAGTATTTT
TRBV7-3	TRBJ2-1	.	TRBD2	CASSPLGRSGNEQFF	TGTGCCAGCAGCCCCCTCGGGAGGTCGGGCAATGAGCAGTTCTTC
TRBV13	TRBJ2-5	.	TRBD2	CASSLGTSGRALKETQYF	TGTGCCAGCAGCCTGGGGACTAGCGGGAGGGCGCTAAAAGAGACCCAGTACTTC
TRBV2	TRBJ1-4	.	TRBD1	CASSTSEGARGEKLFF	TGTGCCAGCAGTACCTCCGAGGGGGCGAGGGGTGAAAAACTGTTTTTT
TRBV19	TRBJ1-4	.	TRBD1	CATQGGTGLYRLFF	TGTGCCACCCAAGGGGGGACAGGGCTCTATCGGCTGTTTTTT
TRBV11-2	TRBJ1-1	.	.	CASSLDRALRAFF	TGTGCCAGCAGCTTAGACAGGGCGTTAAGGGCTTTCTTT
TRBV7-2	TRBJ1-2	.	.	CASSPGGANYGYTF	TGTGCCAGCAGCCCTGGCGGGGCCAACTATGGCTACACCTTC
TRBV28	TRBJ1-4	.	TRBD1	CASSLPTGEKEKLFF	TGTGCCAGCAGTCTACCAACAGGGGAAAAAGAAAAACTGTTTTTT
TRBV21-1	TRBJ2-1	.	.	CASSKAFSGRPYNEQFF	TGTGCCAGCAGCAAAGCTTTTAGCGGGAGACCATACAATGAGCAGTTCTTC
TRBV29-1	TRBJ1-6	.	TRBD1	CSGQGGYSPLHF	TGCAGCGGACAGGGAGGCTATTCACCCCTCCACTTT
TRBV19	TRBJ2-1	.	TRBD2	CASSIHAGGEYNEQFF	TGTGCCAGTAGTATCCACGCTGGGGGGGAATACAATGAGCAGTTCTTC
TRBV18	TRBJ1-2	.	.	CASSPGGDGYTF	TGTGCCAGCTCACCAGGGGGGGATGGCTACACCTTC
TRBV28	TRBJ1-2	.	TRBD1	CASSTVGTAFYGYTF	TGTGCCAGCAGCACCGTTGGGACAGCCTTCTATGGCTACACCTTC
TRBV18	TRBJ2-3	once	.	CASSPLSSTDTQYF	TGTGCCAGCTCACCACTGTCTAGCACAGATACGCAGTATTTT
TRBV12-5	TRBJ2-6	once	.	CASAPGVSSLGANVLTF	TGTGCTAGTGCCCCGGGGGTTTCTTCTTTGGGGGCCAACGTCCTGACTTTC
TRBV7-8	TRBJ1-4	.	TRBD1	CASSQGAGEKLFF	TGTGCCAGCAGCCAGGGGGCTGGTGAAAAACTGTTTTTT
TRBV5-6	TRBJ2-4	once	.	CASSFGGRQYF	TGTGCCAGCAGCTTCGGGGGGCGGCAGTACTTC
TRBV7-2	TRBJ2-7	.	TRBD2	CASSFTGGAGYEQYF	TGTGCCAGCAGCTTCACCGGGGGGGCGGGTTACGAGCAGTACTTC
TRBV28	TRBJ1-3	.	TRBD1	CASGTPGGYYTIYF	TGTGCCAGCGGGACGCCAGGGGGCTATTACACCATATATTTT
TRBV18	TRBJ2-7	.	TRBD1	CASSIQGASYEQYF	TGTGCCAGCTCAATCCAGGGGGCCTCCTACGAGCAGTACTTC
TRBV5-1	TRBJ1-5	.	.	CASSLGGIDQPQHF	TGCGCCAGCAGCTTAGGGGGAATCGATCAGCCCCAGCATTTT
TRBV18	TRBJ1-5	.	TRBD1	CASSPRDRSSSNQPQHF	TGTGCCAGCTCACCACGGGACAGGTCTTCAAGCAATCAGCCCCAGCATTTT
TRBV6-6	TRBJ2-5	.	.	CASSRPQETQYF	TGTGCCAGCAGTCGGCCCCAAGAGACCCAGTACTTC
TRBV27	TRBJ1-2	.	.	CASSLIRAGLDGYTF	TGTGCCAGCAGTTTAATCAGAGCAGGACTGGATGGCTACACCTTC